Below are 2 T cell receptor beta chains sequenced from a single sample in a study of spatial heterogeneity in lung cancer. TCRdb reprocessed the 5' RACE reads via MiXCR and lists one record per CDR3 protein. The sample holds under 40,000 distinct CDR3 sequences, less than 6% seen once. Sample time point: sample taken at primary tumor resection. TCRs were sequenced from unsorted whole RNA of tumor, nontumor lung or PBMC. The source material was PBMCs, sampled at surgery. These TCRs come from a male donor with early-stage non-small cell lung cancer.

In its sample, this clonotype was seen many times. The V gene is TRBV28, the J gene TRBJ1-2; 9 bases map to TRBD1. The CDR3 has 14 residues. Per the germline V gene, CDR1 is MDHEN and CDR2 is SYDVKM. The J segment lost 2 bases and the V segment lost 3 bases, leaving 1 base of the junction unmatched. CDR3 residues: CASSFGQGNYGYTF. CDR3 DNA sequence: TGTGCCAGCAGTTTCGGACAGGGGAACTATGGCTACACCTTC.

The table lists this clonotype with many counts. The chain is built from TRBV10-3 and TRBJ2-1, with 9 bases lining up with TRBD2. CDR1 is ENHRY, CDR2 SYGVKD, per germline. Trimming at V came to 3 bases and at J to 7 bases, leaving 10 bases not matched to a gene. This CDR3 comprises 16 residues. The DNA of the CDR3 is TGTGCCATCAGTGATGTAAACAGCGGGGGGAAGAATGAGCAGTTCTTC. Residues: CAISDVNSGGKNEQFF.